The clone carrying this T cell receptor beta chain was seen only a few times. Its cognate antigen is unknown. This specimen comes from a study of identical twins. Study-wide results and limits: Fewer insertions were carried by abundant cord blood beta clonotypes, but none was seen in memory repertoires.

Trimming took off 0 bases at V and 0 bases at J, with 9 bases between the two ends. Looked up from germline, CDR1 is SGHDT and CDR2 is YYEEEE. The CDR3 sequence is 15 residues long. TCRdb fed the 5' RACE reads into MiXCR, producing one record per CDR3 protein. The data show approximately 530,000 distinct CDR3 sequences, 20% to 25% seen once. These data were also reused for a study on yellow fever vaccine responses in identical twins.

The source material was CD4+ T cells sorted from blood. The TCR originated in a young woman in good health. The chain uses TRBV5-6 and TRBJ1-1; D possibly corresponds to TRBD1 (5 bases). CDR3 in DNA: TGTGCCAGCAGCTTGGATCCGGGGGTGAACACTGAAGCTTTCTTT. Its protein is CASSLDPGVNTEAFF.